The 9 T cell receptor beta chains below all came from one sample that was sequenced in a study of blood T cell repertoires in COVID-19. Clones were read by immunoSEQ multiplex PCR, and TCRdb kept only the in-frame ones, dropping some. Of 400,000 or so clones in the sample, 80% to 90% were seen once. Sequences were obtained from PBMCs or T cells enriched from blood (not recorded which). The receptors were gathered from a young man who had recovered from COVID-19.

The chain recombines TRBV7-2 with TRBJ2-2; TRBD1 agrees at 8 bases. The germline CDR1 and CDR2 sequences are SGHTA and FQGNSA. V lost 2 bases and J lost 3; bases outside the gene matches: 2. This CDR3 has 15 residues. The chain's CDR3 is CASSLQGAYTGELFF. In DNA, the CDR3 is TGTGCCAGCAGCTTACAGGGGGCTTACACCGGGGAGCTGTTTTTT.

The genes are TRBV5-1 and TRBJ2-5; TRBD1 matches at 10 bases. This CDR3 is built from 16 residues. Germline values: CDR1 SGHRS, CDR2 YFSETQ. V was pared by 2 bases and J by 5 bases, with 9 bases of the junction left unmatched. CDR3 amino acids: CASSFPGTGVSETQYF. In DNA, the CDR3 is TGCGCCAGCAGCTTCCCCGGGACAGGGGTTAGCGAGACCCAGTACTTC.

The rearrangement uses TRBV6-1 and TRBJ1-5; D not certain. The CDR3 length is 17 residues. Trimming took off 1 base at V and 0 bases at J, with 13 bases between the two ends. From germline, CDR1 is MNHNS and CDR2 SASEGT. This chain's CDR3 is CASSEVRSLLSNQPQHF. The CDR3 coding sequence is TGTGCCAGCAGTGAAGTTCGATCGTTACTTAGCAATCAGCCCCAGCATTTT.

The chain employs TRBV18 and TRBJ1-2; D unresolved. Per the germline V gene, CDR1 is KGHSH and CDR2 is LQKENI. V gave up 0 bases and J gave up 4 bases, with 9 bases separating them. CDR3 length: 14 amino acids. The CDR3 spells CASSPPSQSYGYTF. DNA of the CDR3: TGTGCCAGCTCACCACCTTCCCAGTCCTATGGCTACACCTTC. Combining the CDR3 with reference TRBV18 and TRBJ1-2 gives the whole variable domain NAGVMQNPRHLVRRRGQEARLRCSPMKGHSHVYWYRQLPEEGLKFMVYLQKENIIDESGMPKERFSAEFPKEGPSILRIQQVVRGDSAAYFCASSPPSQSYGYTFGSGTRLTVV.

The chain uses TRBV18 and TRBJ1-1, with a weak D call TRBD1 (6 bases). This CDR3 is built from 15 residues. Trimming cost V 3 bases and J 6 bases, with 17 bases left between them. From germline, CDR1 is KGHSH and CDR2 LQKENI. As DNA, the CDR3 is TGTGCCAGCTCACCCCGGGACATCCAGGAGGCTGAAGCTTTCTTT. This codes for CASSPRDIQEAEAFF. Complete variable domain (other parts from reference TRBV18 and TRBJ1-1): NAGVMQNPRHLVRRRGQEARLRCSPMKGHSHVYWYRQLPEEGLKFMVYLQKENIIDESGMPKERFSAEFPKEGPSILRIQQVVRGDSAAYFCASSPRDIQEAEAFFGQGTRLTVV.

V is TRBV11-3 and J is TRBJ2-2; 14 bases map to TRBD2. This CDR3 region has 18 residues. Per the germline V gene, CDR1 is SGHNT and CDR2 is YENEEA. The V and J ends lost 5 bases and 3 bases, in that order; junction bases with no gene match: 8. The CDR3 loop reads CASSASGTSGRDTGELFF. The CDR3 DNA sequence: TGTGCCAGCAGCGCATCCGGGACTAGCGGGAGAGACACCGGGGAGCTGTTTTTT.

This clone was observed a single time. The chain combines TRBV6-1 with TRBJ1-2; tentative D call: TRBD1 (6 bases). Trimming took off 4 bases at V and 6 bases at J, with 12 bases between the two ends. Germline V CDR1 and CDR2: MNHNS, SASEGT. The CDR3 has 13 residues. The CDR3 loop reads CASSGQDRHGYTF. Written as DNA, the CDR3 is TGTGCCAGCAGTGGACAGGATCGTCATGGCTACACCTTC.

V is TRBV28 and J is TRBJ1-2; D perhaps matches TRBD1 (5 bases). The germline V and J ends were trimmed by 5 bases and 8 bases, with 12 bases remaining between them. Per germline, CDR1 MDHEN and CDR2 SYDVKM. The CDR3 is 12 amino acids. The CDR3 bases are TGTGCCAGCAGTCTGGGACTCGGGGGCTACACCTTC. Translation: CASSLGLGGYTF.

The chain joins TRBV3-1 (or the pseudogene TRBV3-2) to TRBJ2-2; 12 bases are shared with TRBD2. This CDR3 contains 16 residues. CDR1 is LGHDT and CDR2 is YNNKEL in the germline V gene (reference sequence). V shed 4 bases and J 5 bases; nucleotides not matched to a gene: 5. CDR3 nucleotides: TGTGCCAGCAGCCCTAGCGGGAGGGCCGCAACCGGGGAGCTGTTTTTT. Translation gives CASSPSGRAATGELFF.